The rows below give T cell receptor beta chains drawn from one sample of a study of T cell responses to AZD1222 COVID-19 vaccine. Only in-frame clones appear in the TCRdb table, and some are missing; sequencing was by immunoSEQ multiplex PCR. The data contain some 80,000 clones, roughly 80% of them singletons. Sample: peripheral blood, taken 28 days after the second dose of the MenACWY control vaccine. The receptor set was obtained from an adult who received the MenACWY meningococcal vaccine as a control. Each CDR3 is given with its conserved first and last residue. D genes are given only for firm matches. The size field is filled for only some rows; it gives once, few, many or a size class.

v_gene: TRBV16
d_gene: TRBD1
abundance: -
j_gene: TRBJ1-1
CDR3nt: TGTGCCAGCAGCCAAACAGGGGGGAGGACTGAAGCTTTCTTT
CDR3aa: CASSQTGGRTEAFF

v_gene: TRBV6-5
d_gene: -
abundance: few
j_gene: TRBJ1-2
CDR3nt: TGTGCCAGCAGTACAGGGTCGGTATATGGCTACACCTTC
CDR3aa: CASSTGSVYGYTF

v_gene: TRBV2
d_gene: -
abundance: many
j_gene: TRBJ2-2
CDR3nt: TGTGCCAGCAAAGAGCCGAACACCGGGGAGCTGTTTTTT
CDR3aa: CASKEPNTGELFF

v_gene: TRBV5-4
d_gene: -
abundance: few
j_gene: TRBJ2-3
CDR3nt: TGTGCCAGCAGCTTGGATGGACAACTCACAGATACGCAGTATTTT
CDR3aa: CASSLDGQLTDTQYF

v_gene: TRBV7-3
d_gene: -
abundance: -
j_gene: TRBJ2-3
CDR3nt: TGTGCCAGCAGCTTATCTAGGACAGATACGCAGTATTTT
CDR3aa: CASSLSRTDTQYF

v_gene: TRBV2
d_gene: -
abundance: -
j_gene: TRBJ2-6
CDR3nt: TGTGCCAGCAGCGCCTATCGGTTCTTACACTCTGGGGCCAACGTCCTGACTTTC
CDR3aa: CASSAYRFLHSGANVLTF

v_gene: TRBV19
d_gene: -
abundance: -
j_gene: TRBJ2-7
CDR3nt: TGTGCCAGTAGTGACCTCTACGAGCAGTACTTC
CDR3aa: CASSDLYEQYF

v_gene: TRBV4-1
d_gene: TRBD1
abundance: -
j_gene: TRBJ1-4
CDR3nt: TGCGCCAGCAGCCAACTAGGGACAGGGGGTGGGGAAAAACTGTTTTTT
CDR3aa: CASSQLGTGGGEKLFF

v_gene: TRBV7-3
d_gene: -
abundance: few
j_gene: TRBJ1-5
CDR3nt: TGTGCCAGCAGCTTATTCCAGGTTAGTCAGCCCCAGCATTTT
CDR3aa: CASSLFQVSQPQHF

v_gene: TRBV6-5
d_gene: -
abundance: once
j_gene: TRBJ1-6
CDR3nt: TGTGCCAGCAGTCCAGCGGACCTCGGCAATTCACCCCTCCACTTT
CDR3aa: CASSPADLGNSPLHF

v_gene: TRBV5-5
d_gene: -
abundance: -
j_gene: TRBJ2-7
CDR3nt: TGTGCCAGCAGCTTAGGGCAGATCGGGGACGAGCAGTACTTC
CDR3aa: CASSLGQIGDEQYF